Here is one T cell receptor beta chain with its context. The antigen is not known. The record originates from a study of CD8 T cells in Susac syndrome. General study results and limits: Clonal expansion of CD8+ cells in Susac peaked in TEMRA cells (and in active patients). Roughly 5 Susac-specific public clones appeared in CD8+ TEMRA repertoires, and some 15 in total CD8+ repertoires.

This CDR3 region has 12 residues. Germline V gives CDR1 MNHEY, CDR2 SVGEGT. Trimming cost V 2 bases and J 7 bases, with 9 bases left between them. With random hexamers, roughly 0.45 to 1 ug RNA was reverse transcribed. An immunoSEQ multiplex PCR generated amplified TCR beta CDR3 products spanning 54 Vbeta and 13 Jbeta. TCRdb re-called the immunoSEQ multiplex PCR reads with MiXCR, one entry per CDR3 protein. The sample has fewer than 90,000 distinct CDR3 sequences, approximately 95% seen once; the top ten hold around 0.45%. J is TRBJ2-7 and V is TRBV6-2 or TRBV6-3; D is perhaps TRBD2 (6 bases). The receptor's source is a human donor with Susac syndrome. The sample taken for sequencing was CD8+ T cells from PBMCs. CDR3 region: CASSYRGREQYF. DNA of the CDR3: TGTGCCAGCAGTTACCGGGGGAGGGAGCAGTACTTC.